What follows are 18 T cell receptor beta chains derived from one specimen sequenced in a study of shared clonotypes between healthy human individuals. This table comes from immunoSEQ multiplex PCR, and its TCRdb copy is limited to in-frame clones, with some not included. Here the sample spans millions of clones, 85% to 95% being singletons. Source material: naive CD4+ T cells from PBMCs. As for subset: CD45RA+ positively selected. Receptors originate from a man between 18 and 29 years old in good health. Some clones in this sample may be carry-over from other donors' samples.

The chain is built from TRBV4-2 and TRBJ1-3; D remains unclear. The length of the CDR3 is 17 residues. Germline V gene lookup returns CDR1 LGHNA and CDR2 YNFKEQ. Trimming cost V 0 bases and J 0 bases, with 12 bases left between them. The CDR3 sequence is CASSQEAGSRSGNTIYF. CDR3 bases: TGTGCCAGCAGCCAAGAGGCGGGGAGCCGCTCTGGAAACACCATATATTTT.

This chain uses TRBV5-3 with TRBJ1-1; D is possibly TRBD1 (5 bases). TRBV5-3 is an open reading frame, and its role is uncertain. V was shortened by 2 bases and J by 5 bases, with 10 bases between the two germline ends. This CDR3 comprises 13 residues. CDR3 bases: TGTGCCAGAAGCTTATTTGGGGGTACTGAAGCTTTCTTT. Protein: CARSLFGGTEAFF.

Notes on this clone: This sample also contains other DNA sequences that code for the same CDR3. This chain uses TRBV7-9 with TRBJ2-3, with D possibly TRBD2 on 5 matching bases. V lost 5 bases and J 3 bases, leaving 9 bases between the germline ends. Germline CDR1 and CDR2: SEHNR and FQNEAQ (reference sequence). The CDR3 covers 13 residues. CDR3 bases: TGTGCCAGCAGCCCGGGCGGGACAGATACGCAGTATTTT. Amino acids: CASSPGGTDTQYF. Based on the CDR3 plus reference TRBV7-9 and TRBJ2-3, the full variable domain is DTGVSQNPRHKITKRGQNVTFRCDPISEHNRLYWYRQTLGQGPEFLTYFQNEAQLEKSRLLSDRFSAERPKGSFSTLEIQRTEQGDSAMYLCASSPGGTDTQYFGPGTRLTVL.

V gene TRBV5-1 combines with J gene TRBJ2-2; 8 nucleotides agree with TRBD1. CDR3 length: 15 residues. The ends lost 4 bases at V and 3 bases at J; junction bases unmatched: 5. The germline CDR1 and CDR2 sequences are SGHRS and YFSETQ. CDR3 DNA sequence: TGCGCCAGCAGCACCGACAGGGGTGACACCGGGGAGCTGTTTTTT. It translates to CASSTDRGDTGELFF.

The chain carries TRBV4-1 and TRBJ1-1; D unclear. Between the trimmed V and J ends, which lost 4 bases and 9 bases, there was a span of 18 bases. Germline assignment: CDR1 MGHRA and CDR2 YSYEKL. There are 14 residues in the CDR3. DNA for the CDR3: TGCGCCAGCAGCCCCTTAGAAACAGTAGGAAAAGCTTTCTTT. Protein: CASSPLETVGKAFF.

The gene calls are TRBV11-2 and TRBJ2-7; 8 positions agree with TRBD2. The germline V gene encodes CDR1 SGHAT and CDR2 FQNNGV. This CDR3 has 15 amino acids. V was clipped by 6 bases and J by 0 bases; unmatched bases: 7. DNA of the CDR3: TGTGCCAGCAGGTTTAGCGGGACCCTCTCCTACGAGCAGTACTTC. It translates to CASRFSGTLSYEQYF.

The chain combines TRBV11-3 with TRBJ2-3; D is perhaps TRBD2 (5 bases). V lost 2 bases, J lost 4 bases, and 10 bases lay in between. This CDR3 has 14 amino acids. Germline V gives CDR1 SGHNT, CDR2 YENEEA. This chain's CDR3 is CASSLTLASDTQYF. The CDR3 coding sequence is TGTGCCAGCAGCTTAACGCTAGCATCAGATACGCAGTATTTT.

J is TRBJ2-7 and V is TRBV5-1, with 8 nucleotides matching TRBD2. The CDR3 covers 14 residues. With 3 bases clipped from V and 1 base from J, the junction kept 3 bases outside the gene matches. Germline V CDR1 and CDR2: SGHRS, YFSETQ. The CDR3 here is CASSWGTRSYEQYF. The CDR3 bases are TGCGCCAGCAGCTGGGGGACTAGATCCTACGAGCAGTACTTC. The entire variable domain, with the rest obtained from reference TRBV5-1 and TRBJ2-7, is as follows: KAGVTQTPRYLIKTRGQQVTLSCSPISGHRSVSWYQQTPGQGLQFLFEYFSETQRNKGNFPGRFSGRQFSNSRSEMNVSTLELGDSALYLCASSWGTRSYEQYFGPGTRLTVT.

This chain links TRBV5-1 with TRBJ2-5; D remains unclear. The CDR3 is 12 amino acids. V lost 4 bases to trimming and J lost 5 bases, with 9 bases between them. CDR1 and CDR2 from the germline V gene are SGHRS and YFSETQ. The CDR3 spells CASSEEAETQYF. The CDR3 DNA sequence: TGCGCCAGCAGCGAAGAGGCGGAGACCCAGTACTTC.

This chain joins TRBV2 and TRBJ1-5; D perhaps matches TRBD1 (5 bases). This CDR3 has 13 amino acids. Trimming took 6 bases from V and 4 from J, leaving 10 bases between them. Germline V CDR1 and CDR2: SNHLY, FYNNEI. CDR3 DNA sequence: TGTGCCAGCAGGGACAAGCGAAATCAGCCCCAGCATTTT. Its translation is CASRDKRNQPQHF.

This clone has a single count. The chain recombines TRBV7-9 with TRBJ1-1; D is possibly TRBD1 (5 bases). Germline V lookup: CDR1 SEHNR, CDR2 FQNEAQ (reference sequence). This CDR3 is 14 amino acids long. Trimming took off 5 bases at V and 0 bases at J, with 10 bases between the two ends. The CDR3 sequence: CASSPGTLNTEAFF. The CDR3 nucleotides are TGTGCCAGCAGCCCCGGGACGTTGAACACTGAAGCTTTCTTT.

J is TRBJ2-6 and V is TRBV2; tentatively, D is TRBD1 (6 bases). This CDR3 has 17 residues. The ends were cut back, 6 bases at V and 2 bases at J, with 17 bases in the middle. CDR1 is SNHLY, CDR2 FYNNEI, per germline. The CDR3 region has the DNA TGTGCCAGCAGGGGGGACAAAGACGTGCCTGGGGCCAACGTCCTGACTTTC. Protein product: CASRGDKDVPGANVLTF.

The chain couples TRBV5-1 to TRBJ2-3; TRBD1 or TRBD2 may be the D gene (6 bases each). Trimming pared 7 bases from V and 2 bases from J, leaving 14 bases between. CDR3 length: 14 residues. Germline V lookup: CDR1 SGHRS, CDR2 YFSETQ. CDR3 loop: CASGLPGATDTQYF. Here the CDR3 DNA reads TGCGCCAGCGGACTACCAGGGGCCACAGATACGCAGTATTTT. Together with reference TRBV5-1 and TRBJ2-3, the CDR3 gives the full variable domain: KAGVTQTPRYLIKTRGQQVTLSCSPISGHRSVSWYQQTPGQGLQFLFEYFSETQRNKGNFPGRFSGRQFSNSRSEMNVSTLELGDSALYLCASGLPGATDTQYFGPGTRLTVL.

The chain links TRBV7-2 to TRBJ1-2; D is unresolved. Deletions cut 0 bases from V and 7 bases from J, with 6 bases between. The CDR3 loop spans 12 amino acids. Germline CDR1 is SGHTA and CDR2 is FQGNSA. The CDR3 region has the DNA TGTGCCAGCAGCTTAGCGGATGCTGGCTACACCTTC. It is translated as CASSLADAGYTF.

The CDR3 spells CASSLGRTGLNTEAFF. Here the CDR3 DNA reads TGTGCCAGCAGCTTAGGCCGGACAGGGCTGAACACTGAAGCTTTCTTT. V is TRBV7-2 and J is TRBJ1-1, with TRBD1 matching 8 bases. CDR3 length: 16 amino acids. Losses at the gene ends were 1 base for V and 0 bases for J; bases not matched to a gene: 4. CDR1 and CDR2 from the germline V gene are SGHTA and FQGNSA.

The chain uses TRBV15 and TRBJ1-2; 8 bases agree with TRBD1. Germline V gene data show CDR1 as LNHNV and CDR2 as YYDKDF (reference sequence). The V and J ends lost 8 bases and 8 bases, in that order; junction bases with no gene match: 7. The CDR3 runs 12 residues. CDR3 loop: CATGQGVGGYTF. The CDR3 region has the DNA TGTGCCACCGGACAGGGAGTTGGGGGCTACACCTTC.

The DNA of the CDR3 is TGTGCCAGCAGCAAAGCGCGGCGGGGACAGGGATACTTTAGCAATCAGCCCCAGCATTTT. Translating it yields CASSKARRGQGYFSNQPQHF. V is TRBV21-1 and J is TRBJ1-5; TRBD1, the table's D call, lacks a check against the DNA. TRBV21-1 is a known pseudogene. The CDR3 is made up of 20 amino acids.

The chain combines TRBV28 with TRBJ2-2; unclear D gene. This CDR3 is built from 14 residues. CDR1 is MDHEN, CDR2 SYDVKM, per germline. Trimming stripped 3 bases from V and 7 bases from J, with 12 bases between. CDR3 in amino acids: CASSFPTGGGELFF. CDR3 DNA sequence: TGTGCCAGCAGTTTCCCGACGGGCGGCGGGGAGCTGTTTTTT.